Listed here is a single T cell receptor (beta chain). Its antigen remains unidentified. Regarding the study as a whole: Whole repertoires were not studied in the larger cohort, only one V-J beta rearrangement. Tumor Tregs overlapped most with tumor, then blood, naive CD4+ cells.

Memory CD4+ cells were defined as CD4+CD45RO+CD25-. This CDR3 is 17 amino acids long. The V gene end was trimmed by 2 bases and the J gene end by 8 bases; junction bases not matched to a gene: 6. Germline loops: CDR1 SGHVS, CDR2 FQNEAQ. After constant-region reverse-primer amplification, full-length variable regions underwent semi-nested PCR with Nested Universal Primer A. TCRdb passed the 5' RACE reads through MiXCR, listing each CDR3 protein once. The sample holds roughly 44,000 distinct CDR3 sequences; 25% to 30% are singletons and the top ten take 3.5% to 4.5%. J is TRBJ2-1 and V is TRBV7-8; TRBD2 aligns across 16 bases. The sequencing input was memory CD4+ T cells sorted from a lymph node. Documented subset: memory CD4+ T cells, CD4+CD45RO+CD25-. The receptor comes from a female donor with breast cancer. The CDR3, as DNA: TGTGCCAGCAGCTTAATGGGACTAGCGGGGGGGTGGTATGAGCAGTTCTTC. Translating it yields CASSLMGLAGGWYEQFF.